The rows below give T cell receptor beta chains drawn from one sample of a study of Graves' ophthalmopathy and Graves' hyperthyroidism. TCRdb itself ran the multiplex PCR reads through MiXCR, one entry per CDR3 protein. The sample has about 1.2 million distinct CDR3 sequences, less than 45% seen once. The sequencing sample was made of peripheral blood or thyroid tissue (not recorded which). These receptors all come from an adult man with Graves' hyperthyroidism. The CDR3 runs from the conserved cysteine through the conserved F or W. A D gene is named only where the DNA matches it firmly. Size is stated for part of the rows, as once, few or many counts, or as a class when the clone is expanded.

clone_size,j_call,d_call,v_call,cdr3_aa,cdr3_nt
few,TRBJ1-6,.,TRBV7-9,CVQSQRSSSPLHF,TGTGTTCAGTCCCAGCGAAGTAGTTCACCCCTCCACTTT
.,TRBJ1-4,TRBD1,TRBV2,CASSVGPDRGPEKLFF,TGTGCCAGCAGTGTAGGGCCGGACAGGGGGCCCGAAAAACTGTTTTTT
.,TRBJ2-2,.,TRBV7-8,CASSLNRWQFF,TGTGCCAGCAGCTTAAACCGGTGGCAGTTTTTT
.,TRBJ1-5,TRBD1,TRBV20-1,CSARIQGDQPQHF,TGCAGTGCTAGAATACAGGGGGATCAGCCCCAGCATTTT
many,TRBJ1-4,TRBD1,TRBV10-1,CASPGQVDEKLFF,TGCGCCAGCCCGGGACAGGTCGACGAAAAACTGTTTTTT
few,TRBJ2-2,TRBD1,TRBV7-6,CASSLVSGGAGELFF,TGTGCCAGCAGCTTAGTGTCAGGGGGTGCCGGGGAGCTGTTTTTT
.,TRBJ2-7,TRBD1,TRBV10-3,CAISGPDRGSYEQYF,TGTGCCATCAGTGGGCCTGACAGGGGGTCCTACGAGCAGTACTTC
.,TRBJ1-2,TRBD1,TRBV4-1,CASGKTGSYGYTF,TGCGCCAGCGGCAAGACAGGGAGCTATGGCTACACCTTC
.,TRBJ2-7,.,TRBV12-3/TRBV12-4,CASGLVRPLSYEQYF,TGTGCTAGTGGTTTGGTCCGACCTCTGTCCTACGAGCAGTACTTC
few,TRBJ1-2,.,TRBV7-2,CASSNRVGYGYTF,TGTGCCAGCAGCAACAGGGTTGGCTATGGCTACACCTTC
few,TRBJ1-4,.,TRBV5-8,CASSLRKATNEKLFF,TGTGCCAGCAGCTTGAGGAAAGCAACTAATGAAAAACTGTTTTTT
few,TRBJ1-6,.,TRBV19,CASREISGENSPLHF,TGTGCCAGTAGAGAAATCTCGGGGGAGAATTCACCCCTCCACTTT
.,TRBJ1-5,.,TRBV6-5,CASSDLGVNQPQHF,TGTGCCAGCAGTGATTTGGGGGTAAATCAGCCCCAGCATTTT
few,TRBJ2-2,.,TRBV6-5,CASSLLQDTGELFF,TGTGCCAGCAGTTTATTGCAGGACACCGGGGAGCTGTTTTTT
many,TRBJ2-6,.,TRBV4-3,CASSQDAWTGANVLTF,TGCGCCAGCAGCCAAGATGCGTGGACTGGGGCCAACGTCCTGACTTTC
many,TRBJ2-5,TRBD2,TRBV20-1,CSARGSGGARETQYF,TGCAGTGCTAGAGGAAGCGGGGGGGCCCGAGAGACCCAGTACTTC
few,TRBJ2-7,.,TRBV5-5,CASSLRQSISYEQYF,TGTGCCAGCAGCTTAAGACAATCTATCTCCTACGAGCAGTACTTC
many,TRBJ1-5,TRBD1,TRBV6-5,CAISYDRVGNQPQHF,TGTGCCATCTCGTACGACAGGGTCGGCAATCAGCCCCAGCATTTT
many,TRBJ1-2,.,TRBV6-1,CASSDLQGIYGYTF,TGTGCCAGCAGTGACTTACAGGGAATCTATGGCTACACCTTC
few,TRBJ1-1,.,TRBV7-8,CASSLVSTNTEAFF,TGTGCCAGCAGCTTAGTAAGCACGAACACTGAAGCTTTCTTT
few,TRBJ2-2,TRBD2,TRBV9,CASSTGTSGSPGELFF,TGTGCCAGCAGCACCGGGACTAGCGGTTCCCCGGGGGAGCTGTTTTTT
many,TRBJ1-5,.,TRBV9,CASSPEGPNQPQHF,TGTGCCAGCAGCCCCGAGGGGCCAAATCAGCCCCAGCATTTT
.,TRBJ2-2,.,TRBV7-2,CASSLRGRF,TGTGCCAGCAGCCTCCGGGGGAGGTTT
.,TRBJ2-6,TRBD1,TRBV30,CAWSRTDRAGVLTF,TGTGCCTGGAGCCGGACTGACAGGGCCGGAGTCCTGACTTTC
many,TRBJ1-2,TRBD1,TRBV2,CASSRTGYYGYTF,TGTGCCAGCAGCCGGACAGGGTACTATGGCTACACCTTC
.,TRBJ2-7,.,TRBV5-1,CASSLAGAGTTYEQYF,TGCGCCAGCAGCTTGGCTGGGGCAGGAACTACCTACGAGCAGTACTTC